This entry lists 22 T cell receptor beta chains sequenced from one sample in a study of OX40 agonist ivuxolimab in advanced cancers. Data came from immunoSEQ multiplex PCR; TCRdb stores just in-frame clones and leaves some out. The table records around 46,000 clones, more than 85% of them present only once. Sequencing used CD4+ or CD8+ T cells sorted from blood, obtained in a trial of the OX40 agonist ivuxolimab. These receptor sequences come from an adult with an advanced solid tumor such as melanoma, head and neck, liver or kidney cancer.

This chain joins TRBV5-1 and TRBJ2-3, with 11 bases lining up with TRBD2. CDR3 size: 16 residues. Germline CDR1 and CDR2: SGHRS and YFSETQ. V was clipped by 0 bases and J by 11 bases; unmatched bases: 11. CDR3 bases: TGCGCCAGCAGCTTGGCCGGAACTAGCGGGAGCAGGGGGCAGTATTTT. It specifies CASSLAGTSGSRGQYF.

This clone was recorded once. This chain joins TRBV5-6 and TRBJ2-7; tentatively, D is TRBD2 (5 bases). The germline V gene has CDR1 SGHDT and CDR2 YYEEEE. There are 13 residues in the CDR3. Trimming removed 4 bases at V and 0 bases at J, with 8 bases between. CDR3 residues: CASSPGNSYEQYF. CDR3 nucleotides: TGTGCCAGCAGCCCGGGGAACTCCTACGAGCAGTACTTC.

This clone was counted a single time. The V call is TRBV4-2, the J call TRBJ2-2; no firm D call. Germline CDR1 and CDR2: LGHNA and YNFKEQ. This CDR3 comprises 14 residues. V was cut by 1 base and J by 7 bases, with 10 bases left in between. Here the CDR3 reads CASSQALEVGELFF. In DNA, the CDR3 is TGTGCCAGCAGCCAAGCCCTAGAGGTCGGGGAGCTGTTTTTT.

The V and J genes are TRBV25-1 and TRBJ2-3; no clear D gene. CDR3 length: 11 amino acids. From germline, CDR1 is MGHDK and CDR2 SYGVNS. Between the trimmed V and J ends, which lost 6 bases and 2 bases, there was a span of 3 bases. The CDR3 region is CASRNTDTQYF. Here the CDR3 DNA reads TGTGCCAGCAGAAACACAGATACGCAGTATTTT.

This chain connects TRBV12-5 to TRBJ2-1; 7 bases match TRBD2. The CDR3 consists of 15 residues. CDR1 is LGHNT and CDR2 is FRNRAP in the germline V gene. Unmatched junction bases numbered 5, after V lost 5 bases and J lost 1 base. The CDR3 bases are TGTGCTAGTGGTCCCATGGGGGGGTCCTACAATGAGCAGTTCTTC. This sequence encodes CASGPMGGSYNEQFF.

This clone was recorded once. The genes are TRBV5-1 and TRBJ1-2; TRBD1 agrees at 7 bases. V dropped 0 bases and J dropped 4; count of bases not matched to a gene: 0. Germline CDR1 reads SGHRS; CDR2 reads YFSETQ. This CDR3 region has 13 residues. DNA for the CDR3: TGCGCCAGCAGCTTGGCAGGGGGCTATGGCTACACCTTC. Protein product: CASSLAGGYGYTF. The full variable domain, its missing parts supplied by reference TRBV5-1 and TRBJ1-2, is KAGVTQTPRYLIKTRGQQVTLSCSPISGHRSVSWYQQTPGQGLQFLFEYFSETQRNKGNFPGRFSGRQFSNSRSEMNVSTLELGDSALYLCASSLAGGYGYTFGSGTRLTVV.

The gene calls are TRBV9 and TRBJ1-3, with TRBD1 as a possible D gene (6 bases). Between the trimmed V and J ends, which lost 0 bases and 7 bases, there was a span of 17 bases. The CDR3 length is 16 residues. Germline-derived CDR1 and CDR2 are SGDLS and YYNGEE. CDR3 sequence: CASSVEARGGENTIYF. In DNA form, the CDR3 reads TGTGCCAGCAGCGTAGAGGCCAGGGGAGGCGAGAACACCATATATTTT. Filled out from reference TRBV9 and TRBJ1-3, the complete variable domain reads DSGVTQTPKHLITATGQRVTLRCSPRSGDLSVYWYQQSLDQGLQFLIQYYNGEERAKGNILERFSAQQFPDLHSELNLSSLELGDSALYFCASSVEARGGENTIYFGEGSWLTVV.

The chain recombines TRBV4-1 with TRBJ2-7, with a possible D match to TRBD1 (6 bases). The ends were cut back, 1 base at V and 3 bases at J, with 19 bases in the middle. Germline V gives CDR1 MGHRA, CDR2 YSYEKL. The CDR3 is 17 residues long. CDR3 in amino acids: CASSQGPGKDRLYEQYF. The CDR3 region has the DNA TGCGCCAGCAGCCAAGGCCCGGGCAAGGACAGACTCTACGAGCAGTACTTC.

This rearrangement joins TRBV29-1 to TRBJ1-1; 7 positions agree with TRBD1. The V and J ends lost 6 bases and 0 bases, in that order; junction bases with no gene match: 4. CDR3 length: 13 residues. Germline V gene data show CDR1 as SQVTM and CDR2 as ANQGSEA. The CDR3 sequence: CSVEQGLNTEAFF. In nucleotides, the CDR3 is TGCAGCGTGGAACAGGGGTTGAACACTGAAGCTTTCTTT.

The chain employs TRBV7-7 and TRBJ2-5, with TRBD2 matching 8 bases. The germline gives CDR1 SSHAT, CDR2 FNYEAQ (reference sequence). The J segment lost 4 bases and the V segment lost 2 bases, leaving 6 bases of the junction unmatched. The CDR3 runs to 15 residues. The CDR3 bases are TGTGCCAGCAGCTTACTTCACAGCGGGGGAGAGACCCAGTACTTC. It yields the protein CASSLLHSGGETQYF.

The chain uses TRBV7-2 and TRBJ1-3; D gene uncertain. The closer fit of TRBJ2-2 to the DNA end suggests the J call may be wrong. Per germline, CDR1 SGHTA and CDR2 FQGNSA. The CDR3 runs 13 residues. The CDR3 loop reads CASSPINTGELFF. The CDR3 DNA reads TGTGCCAGCAGCCCAATCAACACCGGGGAGCTGTTTTTT.

The chain is built from TRBV27 and TRBJ2-7; TRBD1 matches 7 bases. Germline CDR1 MNHEY, CDR2 SMNVEV (reference sequence). The CDR3 has 13 residues. V dropped 8 bases and J dropped 7; count of bases not matched to a gene: 11. This CDR3 is CASSLAGGEEQYF. The CDR3 coding sequence is TGTGCCAGCTCTTTGGCAGGGGGAGAGGAGCAGTACTTC.

The V gene is TRBV19, the J gene TRBJ2-1; TRBD2 matches at 12 bases. The V and J ends lost 6 bases and 7 bases, in that order; junction bases with no gene match: 7. CDR1 and CDR2 from the germline V gene are LNHDA and SQIVND (reference sequence). The CDR3 totals 15 residues. The CDR3 nucleotides read TGTGCCAGTAGCTCCCGACTAGCGGGGGATAATGAGCAGTTCTTC. Its protein is CASSSRLAGDNEQFF. Looking up the rest from reference TRBV19 and TRBJ2-1 gives the full variable domain: DGGITQSPKYLFRKEGQNVTLSCEQNLNHDAMYWYRQDPGQGLRLIYYSQIVNDFQKGDIAEGYSVSREKKESFPLTVTSAQKNPTAFYLCASSSRLAGDNEQFFGPGTRLTVL.

The chain has TRBV29-1 and TRBJ2-7; D might be TRBD2 (5 bases). The length of the CDR3 is 14 residues. Trimming shortened V by 4 bases and J by 2 bases, and 15 bases separated the two germline ends. The germline gives CDR1 SQVTM, CDR2 ANQGSEA. The CDR3 DNA reads TGCAGCGTTGTGGCTAGCATGAGGCCCTACGAGCAGTACTTC. Encoded protein: CSVVASMRPYEQYF.

The J gene is TRBJ2-7, the V gene TRBV4-1; 9 bases are a match to TRBD1. This CDR3 contains 17 residues. J lost 4 bases, V lost 3 bases, and 13 bases had no gene match. The germline V gene has CDR1 MGHRA and CDR2 YSYEKL. The CDR3 region has the DNA TGCGCCAGCAGCCATCAAAATCCGGGACAGGGTTCGTACGAGCAGTACTTC. Translated: CASSHQNPGQGSYEQYF.

This sequence joins TRBV6-5 and TRBJ1-2; 7 bases align to TRBD1. Trimming cost V 6 bases and J 4 bases; bases outside gene matches: 5. Germline assignment: CDR1 MNHEY and CDR2 SVGAGI. This CDR3 has 13 amino acids. The CDR3 loop is CASRPGQIYGYTF. The CDR3 DNA is TGTGCCAGCAGGCCGGGACAGATCTATGGCTACACCTTC.

The chain recombines TRBV5-1 with TRBJ2-3; 9 bases line up with TRBD2. CDR1 and CDR2 (germline): SGHRS, YFSETQ. The length of the CDR3 is 16 residues. V was clipped by 0 bases and J by 2 bases; unmatched bases: 4. Here the CDR3 reads CASSLAAGGITDTQYF. Here the CDR3 DNA reads TGCGCCAGCAGCTTGGCCGCGGGGGGGATCACAGATACGCAGTATTTT.

This clone has a single count. The chain joins TRBV7-6 to TRBJ2-3, with D maybe TRBD2 (6 bases). This CDR3 contains 14 residues. The V gene's germline CDR1 is SGHVS and CDR2 FNYEAQ. V was shortened by 5 bases and J by 2 bases, with 11 bases between the two germline ends. The CDR3 reads CASSLSGSTDTQYF. CDR3 in DNA: TGTGCCAGCAGCCTGAGCGGGTCCACAGATACGCAGTATTTT. Filled out from reference TRBV7-6 and TRBJ2-3, the complete variable domain reads GAGVSQSPRYKVTKRGQDVALRCDPISGHVSLYWYRQALGQGPEFLTYFNYEAQQDKSGLPNDRFSAERPEGSISTLTIQRTEQRDSAMYRCASSLSGSTDTQYFGPGTRLTVL.

The chain joins TRBV11-3 to TRBJ2-7; a weak D match, TRBD2 (5 bases). CDR1 is SGHNT, CDR2 YENEEA, per germline. CDR3 size: 12 residues. V was shortened by 10 bases and J by 5 bases, with 15 bases between the two germline ends. CDR3 residues: CATVSAGDEQYF. CDR3 in DNA: TGTGCCACCGTCTCGGCGGGTGACGAGCAGTACTTC.

V is TRBV5-1 and J is TRBJ2-5; D may be TRBD2 (5 bases). Trimming cost V 1 base and J 1 base, with 8 bases left between them. Per the germline V gene, CDR1 is SGHRS and CDR2 is YFSETQ. This CDR3 comprises 14 residues. The DNA of the CDR3 is TGCGCCAGCAGCTTGTGGGCGGGCCAAGAGACCCAGTACTTC. Protein sequence: CASSLWAGQETQYF.

V gene TRBV7-9 combines with J gene TRBJ2-3; TRBD2 matches 7 bases. V shed 1 base, J shed 1 base, and the junction held 5 bases outside the gene matches. CDR3 length equals 16 residues. Germline CDR1 is SEHNR and CDR2 is FQNEAQ (reference sequence). The CDR3 sequence is CASSLEMGRGTDTQYF. Here the CDR3 DNA reads TGTGCCAGCAGCTTAGAGATGGGGAGGGGCACAGATACGCAGTATTTT.

J is TRBJ2-5 and V is TRBV27; 11 bases map to TRBD1. The DNA end favors TRBJ2-7, so the J call may be wrong. The germline gives CDR1 MNHEY, CDR2 SMNVEV (reference sequence). This CDR3 has 14 residues. The CDR3 loop reads CASVPGQGVYEQYF. As DNA, the CDR3 is TGTGCCAGCGTTCCGGGACAGGGGGTTTACGAGCAGTACTTC.